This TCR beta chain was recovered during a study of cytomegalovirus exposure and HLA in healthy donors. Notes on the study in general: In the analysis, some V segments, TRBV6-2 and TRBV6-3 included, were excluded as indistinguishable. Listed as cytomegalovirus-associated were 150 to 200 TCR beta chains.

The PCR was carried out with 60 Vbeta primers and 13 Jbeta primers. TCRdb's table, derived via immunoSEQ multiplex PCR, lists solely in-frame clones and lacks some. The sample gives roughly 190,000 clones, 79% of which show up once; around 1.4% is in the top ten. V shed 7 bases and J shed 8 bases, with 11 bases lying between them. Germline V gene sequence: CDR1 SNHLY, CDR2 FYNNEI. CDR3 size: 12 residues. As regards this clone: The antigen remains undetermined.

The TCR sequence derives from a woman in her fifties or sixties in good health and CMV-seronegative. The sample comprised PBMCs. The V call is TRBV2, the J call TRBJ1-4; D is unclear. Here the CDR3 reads CASKRVEEKLFF. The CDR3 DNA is TGTGCCAGCAAGAGGGTAGAAGAAAAACTGTTTTTT.